The clone carrying this T cell receptor (beta chain) was seen more than once but under ten times. Antigen unknown. Template material for amplifying TCR beta CDR3 regions consisted of RNA transcripts. The HTBI set primed first-round TCR CDR3 RT-PCR. TCRdb itself ran the multiplex PCR reads through MiXCR, one entry per CDR3 protein. Of under 350,000 distinct CDR3 sequences listed, over 15% are singletons. The CDR3 has 12 residues. The V gene lost 5 bases and the J gene lost 7 bases, with 11 bases spanning the gap. Germline V CDR1 and CDR2: DFQATT, SNEGSKA (reference sequence). Exclusion criteria comprised uncontrolled infection, other autoimmune disease, pregnancy or lactation. The sample is drawn from a study of T cells in Graves' hyperthyroidism and ophthalmopathy. Across the study: Blood was drawn when the patient was first diagnosed and still untreated.

Regarding the study as a whole: Blood samples included most of the expanded thyroid clonotypes exceeding 0.001. Ophthalmopathy was identified by the model a median about six months ahead of onset.

Material: blood. The J gene is TRBJ1-4, the V gene TRBV20-1; D call uncertain. This receptor was obtained from a woman aged 60 to 75 with Graves' ophthalmopathy. This CDR3 reads CSALWQAEKLFF. The CDR3 nucleotides are TGCAGTGCTCTATGGCAAGCTGAAAAACTGTTTTTT.